Detailed here is one T cell receptor beta chain. This specimen comes from a study of blood T cell repertoires in COVID-19. Study at large: From T cells, B-cell-depleted T cells, or PBMCs came the material, which was cDNA or gDNA.

In the original workflow: Amplification from reference gene primers served as the basis for estimated nucleated cell counts. Repertoires were generated with immunoSEQ multiplex PCR, while TCRdb's copy carries only in-frame clones and drops some. V and J calls plus clone size are reproduced from that table; the DNA served to infer D and trimming. This table holds about 250,000 clones, around nine tenths found once. Specimen: PBMCs or T cells enriched from blood (not recorded which). The source is a woman in her twenties or thirties with acute COVID-19.

The CDR3 sequence: CASSFLGENQPQHF. Written as DNA, the CDR3 is TGCGCCAGCAGCTTCTTAGGAGAGAATCAGCCCCAGCATTTT. V usage is TRBV5-1 and J usage is TRBJ1-5; D gene uncertain. Germline CDR1 and CDR2: SGHRS and YFSETQ. Trimming took off 2 bases at V and 4 bases at J, with 10 bases between the two ends. The CDR3 is 14 residues long.